Each of the 30 T cell receptor beta chains below was sequenced from the same sample in a study of T-cell reconstitution after alpha-beta-depleted transplantation in children. Their cognate antigens are unknown. General study points: Newly made T cells mostly supplied T-cell counts and diversity one year after transplant.

Unique molecular identifiers were used in preparing the TCRbeta library. One entry per CDR3 protein results from TCRdb running MiXCR on the PCR reads. The data contain about 300,000 distinct CDR3 sequences, around 7.3% of them singletons. The sample was peripheral blood, taken 360 days after TCRalphabeta/CD19-depleted stem cell transplant. The receptors come from a female patient between 2 and 15 years old who had a stem cell transplant for Fanconi anemia, so the T cells may come from the graft donor.

The table lists this clonotype with many counts. The chain combines TRBV10-3 with TRBJ2-7, with TRBD1 matching 9 bases. Trimming took 7 bases from V and 6 from J; bases not matched to a gene: 13. In germline, CDR1 is ENHRY, CDR2 SYGVKD. The CDR3 runs 15 residues. DNA of the CDR3: TGTGCCATCAAGGGGACCGGGACAGGGACCGTCGAGCAGTACTTC. It translates to CAIKGTGTGTVEQYF.

Many counts were recorded for this clonotype. The gene calls are TRBV4-2 and TRBJ2-3, with D tentatively TRBD1 or TRBD2 (5 bases each). The V and J ends lost 4 bases and 0 bases respectively, with 11 bases between them. Germline V CDR1 and CDR2: LGHNA, YNFKEQ. The CDR3 spans 15 residues. Here the CDR3 DNA reads TGTGCCAGCAGCCCCTGGGACCAAAGCACAGATACGCAGTATTTT. Its translation is CASSPWDQSTDTQYF.

This clonotype has only one observation. The conserved final phenylalanine or tryptophan is absent from the CDR3, which likely points to a read error. The CDR3 spells CASSFGRGNTIYL. DNA of the CDR3: TGTGCCAGCAGCTTCGGCAGGGGAAACACCATATATCTT. The V gene is TRBV7-6, the J gene TRBJ1-3; D unresolved. This CDR3 region has 13 residues. Germline V gene data show CDR1 as SGHVS and CDR2 as FNYEAQ. The V end was cut by 3 bases, the J end by 4 bases, with 7 bases between.

This clonotype was counted only a few times. This chain connects TRBV20-1 to TRBJ1-2, with a tentative D call TRBD1 (6 bases). The germline V gene encodes CDR1 DFQATT and CDR2 SNEGSKA (reference sequence). The length of the CDR3 is 14 residues. The V and J ends lost 0 bases and 4 bases respectively, with 12 bases between them. The CDR3 DNA follows: TGCAGTGCTAGAGATAGTAGCAGGGGCTATGGCTACACCTTC. This encodes CSARDSSRGYGYTF.

The gene calls are TRBV20-1 and TRBJ2-1; weak D call: TRBD1 (6 bases). Germline V gene sequence: CDR1 DFQATT, CDR2 SNEGSKA (reference sequence). The V gene lost 3 bases and the J gene lost 10 bases, with 10 bases spanning the gap. The CDR3 loop spans 11 amino acids. CDR3 protein: CSASPGTEQFF. CDR3 nucleotide sequence: TGCAGTGCTAGCCCCGGGACAGAGCAGTTCTTC.

This clonotype was seen at least ten times. The chain couples TRBV20-1 to TRBJ2-3, with 8 bases aligning to TRBD1. The germline CDR1 and CDR2 sequences are DFQATT and SNEGSKA (reference sequence). After removal of 5 bases from V and 6 bases from J, the junction contained 10 bases not matched to a gene. This CDR3 contains 14 residues. The CDR3: CSAPRQGNSDTQYF. Written as DNA, the CDR3 is TGCAGTGCTCCCCGACAGGGGAATTCTGATACGCAGTATTTT.

This clonotype was seen at least ten times. This rearrangement joins TRBV7-2 to TRBJ2-1, with 11 nucleotides matching TRBD2. Germline CDR1 SGHTA, CDR2 FQGNSA. After removal of 2 bases from V and 6 bases from J, the junction contained 3 bases not matched to a gene. CDR3 length: 15 amino acids. CDR3 DNA sequence: TGTGCCAGCAGCTTACTGGGACTAGCGGCCAATGAGCAGTTCTTC. Its translation is CASSLLGLAANEQFF.

CDR3 sequence (DNA): TGTGCCTGGAGTGTAACCTTTGGGGACGGGGATACGCAGTATTTT. Amino acid sequence: CAWSVTFGDGDTQYF. V usage is TRBV30 and J usage is TRBJ2-3, with D perhaps given as TRBD1 or TRBD2 (5 bases each). V was cut by 0 bases and J by 6 bases, with 16 bases left in between. The CDR3 extends over 15 amino acids. Germline values: CDR1 GTSNPN, CDR2 SVGIG (reference sequence).

In its sample, this clonotype was seen many times. The rearrangement uses TRBV11-2 and TRBJ1-2; perhaps TRBD1 as D (6 bases). V lost 3 bases, J lost 2 bases, and 13 bases lay in between. The CDR3 covers 15 residues. Germline-derived CDR1 and CDR2 are SGHAT and FQNNGV. CDR3 nucleotide sequence: TGTGCCAGCAGCTTTCCCGGGGGCCTGAACTATGGCTACACCTTC. It specifies CASSFPGGLNYGYTF. Filled out from reference TRBV11-2 and TRBJ1-2, the complete variable domain reads EAGVAQSPRYKIIEKRQSVAFWCNPISGHATLYWYQQILGQGPKLLIQFQNNGVVDDSQLPKDRFSAERLKGVDSTLKIQPAKLEDSAVYLCASSFPGGLNYGYTFGSGTRLTVV.

This clonotype was counted at least ten times. This rearrangement joins TRBV20-1 to TRBJ1-1; the D is unclear. There are 11 residues in the CDR3. With 6 bases removed from V and 4 bases from J, the gap between germline ends came to 9 bases. The germline CDR1 and CDR2 sequences are DFQATT and SNEGSKA (reference sequence). The CDR3 sequence: CSARLATEAFF. In DNA, the CDR3 is TGCAGTGCCCGGTTGGCCACTGAAGCTTTCTTT.

This clonotype was seen only once. A much larger clonotype is one base distant, so this may be a read error. CDR3 nucleotides: TGTGCCAGCAGCTTAGCGGTGGGCACTGAAGCTTTCTTT. This translates into CASSLAVGTEAFF. This sequence joins TRBV11-3 and TRBJ1-1; D is unclear. Germline-derived CDR1 and CDR2 are SGHNT and YENEEA. The length of the CDR3 is 13 residues. The V end lost 1 base, the J end lost 4 bases, and 7 bases lay between the germline ends.

This clonotype was picked up a small number of times. The rearrangement links TRBV27 to TRBJ2-7, with TRBD1 matching over 9 bases. The CDR3 consists of 14 residues. Germline V gene lookup returns CDR1 MNHEY and CDR2 SMNVEV (reference sequence). V gave up 5 bases and J gave up 0 bases; unmatched junction bases: 2. The CDR3 is CASSPQGASYEQYF. The DNA for the CDR3 is TGTGCCAGCAGTCCACAGGGGGCCTCCTACGAGCAGTACTTC.

This clonotype was counted between two and nine times. The chain recombines TRBV12-3 or TRBV12-4 with TRBJ1-2, with D hard to call. V dropped 0 bases and J dropped 7 bases, with 6 bases sitting between them. This CDR3 region has 12 residues. The CDR3: CASSLAKGGYTF. The CDR3 bases are TGTGCCAGCAGTTTAGCGAAGGGTGGCTACACCTTC.

This clonotype was seen repeatedly, ten times or more. The CDR3 is CASSFGAPSTDTQYF. The CDR3 DNA sequence: TGCGCCAGCAGCTTCGGGGCCCCCAGCACAGATACGCAGTATTTT. The rearrangement joins TRBV5-1 to TRBJ2-3; D tentatively reads TRBD1 or TRBD2 (5 bases each). Germline CDR1 and CDR2: SGHRS and YFSETQ. V dropped 2 bases and J dropped 0 bases, with 10 bases sitting between them. The CDR3 covers 15 residues.

There are a few counts of this clonotype. The chain combines TRBV20-1 with TRBJ2-1; 12 bases map to TRBD2. CDR3 length: 15 residues. The ends lost 1 base at V and 8 bases at J; junction bases unmatched: 6. Germline loops: CDR1 DFQATT, CDR2 SNEGSKA (reference sequence). This chain's CDR3 is CSARGPSGGAYEQFF. In DNA, the CDR3 is TGCAGTGCTAGAGGGCCTAGCGGGGGGGCCTATGAGCAGTTCTTC.

V is TRBV11-1 and J is TRBJ2-7, with 11 bases identical to TRBD2. Germline V gene data show CDR1 as SGHAT and CDR2 as FQDESV (reference sequence). V lost 8 bases, J lost 1 base, and 16 bases stayed unmatched. This CDR3 region has 18 residues. The CDR3 reads CASVWQLAGVKGSYEQYF. The CDR3 nucleotides read TGTGCCAGCGTCTGGCAACTAGCGGGAGTTAAGGGGTCCTACGAGCAGTACTTC. Using reference TRBV11-1 and TRBJ2-7 for the parts outside the CDR3, the full variable domain is EAEVAQSPRYKITEKSQAVAFWCDPISGHATLYWYRQILGQGPELLVQFQDESVVDDSQLPKDRFSAERLKGVDSTLKIQPAELGDSAMYLCASVWQLAGVKGSYEQYFGPGTRLTVT.

This clonotype was seen a handful of times. The CDR3: CSAMDRRDRDEKLFF. In DNA form, the CDR3 reads TGCAGTGCCATGGACCGACGGGACAGGGACGAAAAACTGTTTTTT. The chain is built from TRBV20-1 and TRBJ1-4; 9 bases match TRBD1. J lost 8 bases, V lost 6 bases, and 13 bases had no gene match. Germline assignment: CDR1 DFQATT and CDR2 SNEGSKA (reference sequence). CDR3 length: 15 residues.

In its sample, this clonotype was seen a few times. V and J are TRBV4-1 and TRBJ2-7, with D tentatively TRBD2 (6 bases). Germline CDR1 is MGHRA and CDR2 is YSYEKL. V was pared by 4 bases and J by 4 bases, with 14 bases between. CDR3 length equals 14 residues. The CDR3 DNA follows: TGCGCCAGCAGCCCCGTCCCGGGAGTTTACGAGCAGTACTTC. It yields the protein CASSPVPGVYEQYF.

This clonotype was detected many times. The V and J genes are TRBV20-1 and TRBJ1-1; D gene unclear. The CDR3 covers 15 residues. The V gene lost 3 bases and the J gene lost 8 bases, with 22 bases spanning the gap. Germline CDR1 and CDR2: DFQATT and SNEGSKA (reference sequence). In DNA form, the CDR3 reads TGCAGTGCTAGTTCTGCATACATCAATTCAGCGGAAGCTTTCTTT. It codes for CSASSAYINSAEAFF.

This clonotype was counted ten times or more. V usage is TRBV15 and J usage is TRBJ1-4; D is unresolved. The germline gives CDR1 LNHNV, CDR2 YYDKDF (reference sequence). The ends were cut back, 0 bases at V and 1 base at J, with 6 bases in the middle. This CDR3 is 15 amino acids long. CDR3 sequence (DNA): TGTGCCACCAGCAGAGAACGGCTAACTAATGAAAAACTGTTTTTT. It specifies CATSRERLTNEKLFF.

This clonotype has ten or more counts. This sequence joins TRBV3-1 and TRBJ2-7; 7 bases match TRBD2. V lost 2 bases and J lost 2; bases outside the gene matches: 3. CDR1 is LGHDT, CDR2 YNNKEL, per germline (reference sequence). The CDR3 is made up of 14 amino acids. CDR3 bases: TGTGCCAGCAGCCAACGGGGGGTCACCTACGAGCAGTACTTC. This codes for CASSQRGVTYEQYF.

This clonotype was picked up many times. The rearrangement links TRBV29-1 to TRBJ1-1; D is undetermined. In germline, CDR1 is SQVTM, CDR2 ANQGSEA. The CDR3 spans 12 residues. V was shortened by 3 bases and J by 3 bases, with 8 bases between the two germline ends. CDR3 coding DNA: TGCAGCGTTGACGCGGAGCACACTGAAGCTTTCTTT. Translation: CSVDAEHTEAFF.

In its sample, this clonotype was seen many times. The chain is built from TRBV4-2 and TRBJ2-3; the D is unclear. Germline CDR1 reads LGHNA; CDR2 reads YNFKEQ. This CDR3 spans 14 amino acids. Trimming pared 6 bases from V and 4 bases from J, leaving 14 bases between. CDR3 in DNA: TGTGCCAGCAGGGTTGGGCAAGTAGCAGATACGCAGTATTTT. The encoded protein is CASRVGQVADTQYF.

This clonotype was found many times. The chain is built from TRBV10-3 and TRBJ1-5; 9 bases are shared with TRBD1. Trimming removed 2 bases from V and 2 bases from J; junction bases left unmatched: 10. Germline assignment: CDR1 ENHRY and CDR2 SYGVKD. The CDR3 spans 18 residues. The CDR3 nucleotides are TGTGCCATCAGTGAGACCGACAGGGGGGCTACTGGCAATCAGCCCCAGCATTTT. This codes for CAISETDRGATGNQPQHF.

This clonotype was seen many times. The chain combines TRBV12-5 with TRBJ2-3, with 9 nucleotides matching TRBD1. This CDR3 has 16 amino acids. Germline CDR1 is LGHNT and CDR2 is FRNRAP. V lost 2 bases to trimming and J lost 1 base; unmatched junction nucleotides: 4. CDR3 residues: CASGLWTGARTDTQYF. CDR3 in DNA: TGTGCTAGTGGTTTGTGGACAGGGGCCCGCACAGATACGCAGTATTTT. Supplemented by reference TRBV12-5 and TRBJ2-3, the full variable domain reads DARVTQTPRHKVTEMGQEVTMRCQPILGHNTVFWYRQTMMQGLELLAYFRNRAPLDDSGMPKDRFSAEMPDATLATLKIQPSEPRDSAVYFCASGLWTGARTDTQYFGPGTRLTVL.

The V call is TRBV7-9, the J call TRBJ1-6; no clear D gene. V was cut by 5 bases and J by 5 bases, with 13 bases left in between. The length of the CDR3 is 15 residues. Germline V CDR1 and CDR2: SEHNR, FQNEAQ (reference sequence). The CDR3 DNA reads TGTGCCAGCAGCATACCGAGAGGGAATAATTCACCCCTCCACTTT. Amino acids: CASSIPRGNNSPLHF.

This clonotype was seen more than once but under ten times. The V gene is TRBV5-5, the J gene TRBJ1-3; D unresolved. The CDR3 runs to 17 residues. Looked up from germline, CDR1 is SGHKS and CDR2 is YYEKEE (reference sequence). V dropped 0 bases and J dropped 0 bases, with 13 bases sitting between them. CDR3 DNA: TGTGCCAGCAGCTTGGTCGGCGGAACTGTCTCTGGAAACACCATATATTTT. As protein: CASSLVGGTVSGNTIYF.

This clonotype was observed many times. The chain links TRBV7-2 to TRBJ2-1; TRBD1 might be the D (5 bases). Trimming took off 2 bases at V and 7 bases at J, with 12 bases between the two ends. This CDR3 has 14 residues. The germline CDR1 and CDR2 sequences are SGHTA and FQGNSA. In nucleotides, the CDR3 is TGTGCCAGCAGCTTACAGGGTGGGTCGAATGAGCAGTTCTTC. Amino acids: CASSLQGGSNEQFF.

The chain uses TRBV20-1 and TRBJ1-5; TRBD1 might be the D (6 bases). Germline V gene sequence: CDR1 DFQATT, CDR2 SNEGSKA (reference sequence). The CDR3 contains 13 residues. Between the trimmed V and J ends, which lost 5 bases and 2 bases, there was a span of 10 bases. The CDR3 nucleotides read TGCAGTGCTGGTAGGGGGGGCAATCAGCCCCAGCATTTT. It yields the protein CSAGRGGNQPQHF.

On this clonotype: Possible read error: a much larger clone is one base away. The rearrangement joins TRBV7-2 to TRBJ2-1; a possible D gene is TRBD2 (6 bases). This CDR3 spans 14 amino acids. Looked up from germline, CDR1 is SGHTA and CDR2 is FQGNSA. Trimming left V 3 bases short and J 7 bases short, with 13 bases between. This CDR3 is CASSFDSGGNEQFF. The DNA of the CDR3 is TGTGCCAGCAGCTTCGATAGCGGAGGAAATGAGCAGTTCTTC.